Listed here is a single TCR beta chain. This entry comes from a study of glioma-infiltrating T cells after dendritic cell vaccination. Method: immunoSEQ multiplex PCR; TCRdb's copy keeps in-frame clones and lacks some. There are approximately 110,000 clones in the sample; nearly 90% occur only once, and 2.7% lies in the top ten. Indicated time point: after dendritic cell vaccination, including at tumor progression/relapse. V lost 1 base, J lost 3 bases, and 10 bases lay in between. The germline V gene encodes CDR1 SEHNR and CDR2 FQNEAQ (reference sequence). The CDR3 sequence is 15 residues long. This receptor was taken from a human donor with glioblastoma. The sequencing used blood, collected after dendritic cell vaccination. The rearrangement joins TRBV7-9 to TRBJ1-5; tentatively, D is TRBD1 (5 bases). The CDR3 DNA is TGTGCCAGCAGCTTAGGGGCGGGGCTCAATCAGCCCCAGCATTTT. Translating gives CASSLGAGLNQPQHF. The complete variable domain, with remaining parts taken from reference TRBV7-9 and TRBJ1-5, reads DTGVSQNPRHKITKRGQNVTFRCDPISEHNRLYWYRQTLGQGPEFLTYFQNEAQLEKSRLLSDRFSAERPKGSFSTLEIQRTEQGDSAMYLCASSLGAGLNQPQHFGDGTRLSIL.